Each of the 3 T cell receptor beta chains below was sequenced from the same sample in a study of shared clonotypes between healthy human individuals. Data came from immunoSEQ multiplex PCR; TCRdb stores just in-frame clones and leaves some out. This sample has about 480,000 clones, with 79% found just once. The sequencing input was PBMCs. These receptors all stem from a woman in her thirties or forties in good health. Some clones in this sample may be carry-over from other donors' samples.

This chain joins TRBV7-2 and TRBJ2-3; D uncertain. Deletions cut 5 bases from V and 9 bases from J, with 15 bases between. Germline loops: CDR1 SGHTA, CDR2 FQGNSA. The CDR3 length is 13 residues. Here the CDR3 DNA reads TGTGCCAGCAGCCCATCAGGAGCGCGAACGCAGTATTTT. It yields the protein CASSPSGARTQYF.

This chain joins TRBV6-5 and TRBJ1-2; TRBD1 aligns across 7 bases. Unmatched junction bases numbered 7, after V lost 0 bases and J lost 6 bases. The CDR3 is made up of 15 amino acids. Per the germline V gene, CDR1 is MNHEY and CDR2 is SVGAGI. CDR3 loop: CASSYSGRGRDGYTF. The CDR3 DNA sequence: TGTGCCAGCAGTTACTCGGGCAGGGGGAGGGATGGCTACACCTTC.

The chain couples TRBV6-6 to TRBJ2-7; 8 bases line up with TRBD1. The CDR3 spans 15 residues. Germline V gene lookup returns CDR1 MNHNY and CDR2 SVGAGI (reference sequence). The ends lost 0 bases at V and 1 base at J; junction bases unmatched: 2. For the CDR3, the DNA is TGTGCCAGCAGTTACTCGAGACAGGGGTCCTACGAGCAGTACTTC. It translates to CASSYSRQGSYEQYF.